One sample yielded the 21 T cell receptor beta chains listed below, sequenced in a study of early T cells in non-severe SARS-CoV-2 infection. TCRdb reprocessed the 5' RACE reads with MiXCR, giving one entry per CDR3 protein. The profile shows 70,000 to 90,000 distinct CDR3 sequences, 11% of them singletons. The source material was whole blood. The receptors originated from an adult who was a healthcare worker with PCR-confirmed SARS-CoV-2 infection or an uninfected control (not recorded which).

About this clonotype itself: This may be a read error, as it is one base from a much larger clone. CDR3: CAIGAGGLPEQLF. The DNA for the CDR3 is TGTGCCATCGGGGCAGGGGGCCTCCCTGAGCAGCTCTTC. The chain recombines TRBV10-3 with TRBJ2-1; 8 bases fit TRBD1. Looked up from germline, CDR1 is ENHRY and CDR2 is SYGVKD. The CDR3 totals 13 residues.

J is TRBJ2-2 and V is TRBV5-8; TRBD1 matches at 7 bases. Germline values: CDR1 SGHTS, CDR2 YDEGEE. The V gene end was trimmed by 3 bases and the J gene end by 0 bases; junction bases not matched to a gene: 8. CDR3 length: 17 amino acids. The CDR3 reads CASSSGVGTANTGELFF. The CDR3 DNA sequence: TGTGCCAGCAGCTCGGGCGTTGGGACAGCGAACACCGGGGAGCTGTTTTTT.

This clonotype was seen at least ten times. Written as DNA, the CDR3 is TGTGCCAGTAGTATGGCGGCTTCTAACTATGGCTACACCTTC. As protein: CASSMAASNYGYTF. The rearrangement links TRBV19 to TRBJ1-2; D is uncertain. The V gene's germline CDR1 is LNHDA and CDR2 SQIVND (reference sequence). Trimming left V 3 bases short and J 0 bases short, with 8 bases between. This CDR3 is built from 14 residues.

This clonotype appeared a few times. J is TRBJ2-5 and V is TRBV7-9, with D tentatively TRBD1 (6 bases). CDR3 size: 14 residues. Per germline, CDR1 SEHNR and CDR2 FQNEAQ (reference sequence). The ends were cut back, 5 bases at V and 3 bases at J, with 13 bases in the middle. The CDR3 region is CASSPGPGEETQYF. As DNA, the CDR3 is TGTGCCAGCAGCCCGGGGCCAGGGGAAGAGACCCAGTACTTC.

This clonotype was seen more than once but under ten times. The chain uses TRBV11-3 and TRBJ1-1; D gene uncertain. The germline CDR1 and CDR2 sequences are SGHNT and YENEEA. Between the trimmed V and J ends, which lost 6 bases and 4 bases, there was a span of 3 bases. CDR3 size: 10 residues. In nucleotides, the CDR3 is TGTGCCAGCAGGAGCACTGAAGCTTTCTTT. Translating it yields CASRSTEAFF.

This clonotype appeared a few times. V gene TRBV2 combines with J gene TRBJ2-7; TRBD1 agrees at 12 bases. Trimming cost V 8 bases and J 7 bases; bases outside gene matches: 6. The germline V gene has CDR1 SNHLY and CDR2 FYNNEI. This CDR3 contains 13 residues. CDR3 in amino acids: CASLRDRGQEQYF. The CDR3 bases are TGTGCCAGCCTCCGGGACAGGGGGCAAGAGCAGTACTTC.

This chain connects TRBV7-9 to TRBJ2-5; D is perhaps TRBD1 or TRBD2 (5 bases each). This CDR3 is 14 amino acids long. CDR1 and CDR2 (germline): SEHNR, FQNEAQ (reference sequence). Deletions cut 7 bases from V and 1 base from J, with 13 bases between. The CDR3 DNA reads TGTGCCAGCACCCCGGGACCGATCCAAGAGACCCAGTACTTC. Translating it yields CASTPGPIQETQYF.

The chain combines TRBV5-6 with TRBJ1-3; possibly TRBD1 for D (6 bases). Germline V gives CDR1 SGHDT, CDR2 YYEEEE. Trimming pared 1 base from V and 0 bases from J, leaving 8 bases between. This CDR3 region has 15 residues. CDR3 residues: CASSLQGNSGNTIYF. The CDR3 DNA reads TGTGCCAGCAGCTTGCAGGGGAACTCTGGAAACACCATATATTTT.

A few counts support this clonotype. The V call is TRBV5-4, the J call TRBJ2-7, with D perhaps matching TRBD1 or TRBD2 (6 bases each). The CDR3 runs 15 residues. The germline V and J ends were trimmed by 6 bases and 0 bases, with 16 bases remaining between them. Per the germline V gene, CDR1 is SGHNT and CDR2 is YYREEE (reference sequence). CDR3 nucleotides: TGTGCCAGCAAAGGGGGGAGAGGACCCTCCTACGAGCAGTACTTC. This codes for CASKGGRGPSYEQYF.

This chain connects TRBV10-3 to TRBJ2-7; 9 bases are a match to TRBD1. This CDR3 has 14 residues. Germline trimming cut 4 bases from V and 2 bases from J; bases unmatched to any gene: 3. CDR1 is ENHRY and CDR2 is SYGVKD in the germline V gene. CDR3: CAISGGTGPYEQYF. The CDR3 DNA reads TGTGCCATCAGTGGGGGGACAGGGCCCTACGAGCAGTACTTC.

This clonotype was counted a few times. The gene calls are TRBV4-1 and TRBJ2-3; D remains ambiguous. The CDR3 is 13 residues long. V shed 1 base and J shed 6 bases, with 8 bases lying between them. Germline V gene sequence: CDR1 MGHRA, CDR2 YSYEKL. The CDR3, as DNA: TGCGCCAGCAGCCAAGGTTATGGCGATACGCAGTATTTT. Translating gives CASSQGYGDTQYF.

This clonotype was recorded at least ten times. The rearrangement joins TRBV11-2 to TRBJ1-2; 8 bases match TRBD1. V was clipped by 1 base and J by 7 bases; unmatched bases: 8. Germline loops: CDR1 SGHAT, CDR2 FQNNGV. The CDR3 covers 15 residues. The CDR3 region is CASSLGPGGEPGYTF. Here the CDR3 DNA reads TGTGCCAGCAGCTTAGGCCCAGGGGGCGAACCTGGCTACACCTTC.

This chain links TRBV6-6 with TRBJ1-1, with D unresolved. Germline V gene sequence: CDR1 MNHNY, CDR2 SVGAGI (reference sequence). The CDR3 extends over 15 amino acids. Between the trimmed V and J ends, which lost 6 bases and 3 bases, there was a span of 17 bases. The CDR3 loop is CASSPGRRWDTEAFF. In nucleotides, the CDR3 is TGTGCCAGCAGCCCTGGTCGGCGTTGGGACACTGAAGCTTTCTTT.

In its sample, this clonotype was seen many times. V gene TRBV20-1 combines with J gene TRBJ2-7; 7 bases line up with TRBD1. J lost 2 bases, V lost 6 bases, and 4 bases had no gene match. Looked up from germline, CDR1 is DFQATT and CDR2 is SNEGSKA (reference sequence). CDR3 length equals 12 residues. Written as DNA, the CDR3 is TGCAGTGCAGAAGACAGGGCCTACGAGCAGTACTTC. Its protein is CSAEDRAYEQYF.

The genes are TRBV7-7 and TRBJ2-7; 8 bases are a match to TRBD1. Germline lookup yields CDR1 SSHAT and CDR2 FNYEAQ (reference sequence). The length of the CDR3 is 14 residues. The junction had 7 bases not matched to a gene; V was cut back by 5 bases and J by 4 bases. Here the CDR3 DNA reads TGTGCCAGCAGCCCAAGCCAGGGGGCTTACGAGCAGTACTTC. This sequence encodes CASSPSQGAYEQYF. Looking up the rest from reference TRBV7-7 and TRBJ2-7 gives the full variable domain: GAGVSQSPRYKVTKRGQDVTLRCDPISSHATLYWYQQALGQGPEFLTYFNYEAQPDKSGLPSDRFSAERPEGSISTLTIQRTEQRDSAMYRCASSPSQGAYEQYFGPGTRLTVT.

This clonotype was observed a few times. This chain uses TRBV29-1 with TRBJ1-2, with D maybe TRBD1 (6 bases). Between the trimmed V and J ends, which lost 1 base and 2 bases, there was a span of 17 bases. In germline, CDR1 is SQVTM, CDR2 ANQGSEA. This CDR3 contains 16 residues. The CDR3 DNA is TGCAGCGTTGAAGGCCAACAGGGTAGGATAAACTATGGCTACACCTTC. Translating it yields CSVEGQQGRINYGYTF.

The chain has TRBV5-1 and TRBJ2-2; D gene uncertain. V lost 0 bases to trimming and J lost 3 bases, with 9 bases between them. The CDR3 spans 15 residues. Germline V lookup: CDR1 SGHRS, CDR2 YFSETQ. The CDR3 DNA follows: TGCGCCAGCAGCTTGGATCGGCACGACACCGGGGAGCTGTTTTTT. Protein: CASSLDRHDTGELFF.

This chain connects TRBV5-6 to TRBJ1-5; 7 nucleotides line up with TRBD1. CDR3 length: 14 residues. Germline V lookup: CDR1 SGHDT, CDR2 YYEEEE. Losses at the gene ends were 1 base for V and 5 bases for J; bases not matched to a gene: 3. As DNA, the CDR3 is TGTGCCAGCAGCTTGCCAGGGACAGATCAGCCCCAGCATTTT. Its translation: CASSLPGTDQPQHF.

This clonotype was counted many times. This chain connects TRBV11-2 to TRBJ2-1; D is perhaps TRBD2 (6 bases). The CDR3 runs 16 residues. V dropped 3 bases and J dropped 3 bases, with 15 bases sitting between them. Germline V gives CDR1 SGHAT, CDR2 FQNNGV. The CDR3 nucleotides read TGTGCCAGCAGCTTGGAAGCCCCGGGACTCTACAATGAGCAGTTCTTC. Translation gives CASSLEAPGLYNEQFF. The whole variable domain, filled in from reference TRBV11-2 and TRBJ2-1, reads EAGVAQSPRYKIIEKRQSVAFWCNPISGHATLYWYQQILGQGPKLLIQFQNNGVVDDSQLPKDRFSAERLKGVDSTLKIQPAKLEDSAVYLCASSLEAPGLYNEQFFGPGTRLTVL.

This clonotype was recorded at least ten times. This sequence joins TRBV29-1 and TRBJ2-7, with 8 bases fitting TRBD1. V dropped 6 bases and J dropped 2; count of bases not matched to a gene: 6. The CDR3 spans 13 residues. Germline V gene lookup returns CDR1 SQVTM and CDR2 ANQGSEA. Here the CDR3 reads CSVETGDTYEQYF. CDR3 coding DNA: TGCAGCGTCGAGACAGGGGACACCTACGAGCAGTACTTC.

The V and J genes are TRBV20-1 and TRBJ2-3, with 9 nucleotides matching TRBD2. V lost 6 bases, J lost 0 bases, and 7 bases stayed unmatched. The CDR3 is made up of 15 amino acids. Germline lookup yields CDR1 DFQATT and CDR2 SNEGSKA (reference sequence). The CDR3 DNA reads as TGCAGTGCGGTTTTAGCGGGGGTTAGCACAGATACGCAGTATTTT. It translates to CSAVLAGVSTDTQYF.